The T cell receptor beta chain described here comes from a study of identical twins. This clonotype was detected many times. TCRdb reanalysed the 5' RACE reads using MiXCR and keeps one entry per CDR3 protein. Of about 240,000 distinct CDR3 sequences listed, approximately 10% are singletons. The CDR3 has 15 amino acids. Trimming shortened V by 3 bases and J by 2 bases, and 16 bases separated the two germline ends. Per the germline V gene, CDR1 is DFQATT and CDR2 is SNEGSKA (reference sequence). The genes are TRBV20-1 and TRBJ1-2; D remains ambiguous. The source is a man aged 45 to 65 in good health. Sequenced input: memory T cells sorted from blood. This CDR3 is CSARTSLGRNYGYTF. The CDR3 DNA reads TGCAGTGCTAGGACGTCCCTCGGGAGGAACTATGGCTACACCTTC.